The 32 T cell receptor beta chains given below trace back to one sample, sequenced in a study of blood T cell repertoires in COVID-19. Libraries were prepared by immunoSEQ multiplex PCR; TCRdb keeps only in-frame clonotypes and omits some of them. Here the sample spans under 250,000 clones, 65% to 85% being singletons. Sequencing used peripheral blood. The receptors originated from a woman of 80 years or more with acute or convalescent COVID-19.

This clone was detected a few times. V gene TRBV7-6 combines with J gene TRBJ2-7, with TRBD2 identical over 8 bases. Trimming took 2 bases from V and 0 from J; bases not matched to a gene: 3. Germline V gene lookup returns CDR1 SGHVS and CDR2 FNYEAQ. The length of the CDR3 is 15 residues. CDR3 bases: TGTGCCAGCAGCTTAACGGGGGGGATCTCCTACGAGCAGTACTTC. This encodes CASSLTGGISYEQYF. The whole variable domain, remainder taken from reference TRBV7-6 and TRBJ2-7, is GAGVSQSPRYKVTKRGQDVALRCDPISGHVSLYWYRQALGQGPEFLTYFNYEAQQDKSGLPNDRFSAERPEGSISTLTIQRTEQRDSAMYRCASSLTGGISYEQYFGPGTRLTVT.

The chain combines TRBV19 with TRBJ2-3; D is uncertain. This CDR3 is 14 amino acids long. Germline CDR1 is LNHDA and CDR2 is SQIVND (reference sequence). Trimming stripped 1 base from V and 1 base from J, with 6 bases between. Written as DNA, the CDR3 is TGTGCCAGTAGTATAGCCGCGGGCACAGATACGCAGTATTTT. Protein: CASSIAAGTDTQYF.

The chain links TRBV28 to TRBJ1-4; a weak D match, TRBD1 (6 bases). The CDR3 is 15 residues long. V lost 7 bases, J lost 8 bases, and 20 bases lay in between. Germline V gives CDR1 MDHEN, CDR2 SYDVKM. The CDR3 here is CASTWRGGPGEKLFF. The CDR3 coding sequence is TGTGCCAGCACCTGGCGCGGGGGCCCGGGGGAAAAACTGTTTTTT. The full variable domain, rest sourced from reference TRBV28 and TRBJ1-4, is DVKVTQSSRYLVKRTGEKVFLECVQDMDHENMFWYRQDPGLGLRLIYFSYDVKMKEKGDIPEGYSVSREKKERFSLILESASTNQTSMYLCASTWRGGPGEKLFFGSGTQLSVL.

The chain combines TRBV5-1 with TRBJ1-1; 7 bases fit TRBD1. The CDR3 covers 14 residues. Germline V lookup: CDR1 SGHRS, CDR2 YFSETQ. With 4 bases clipped from V and 5 bases from J, the junction kept 8 bases outside the gene matches. DNA for the CDR3: TGCGCCAGCAGCAGAATGACAGGGATGACTGAAGCTTTCTTT. This encodes CASSRMTGMTEAFF.

The CDR3 spells CASSRQLDYGYTF. DNA for the CDR3: TGTGCCAGCAGCCGACAGCTGGACTATGGCTACACCTTC. The rearrangement uses TRBV9 and TRBJ1-2; a possible D gene is TRBD1 (5 bases). The CDR3 spans 13 residues. The germline gives CDR1 SGDLS, CDR2 YYNGEE. Trimming pared 4 bases from V and 3 bases from J, leaving 10 bases between.

The V gene is TRBV12-3 or TRBV12-4, the J gene TRBJ2-3; D is possibly TRBD1 (5 bases). V lost 5 bases, J lost 4 bases, and 10 bases lay in between. The CDR3 sequence is 13 residues long. The DNA for the CDR3 is TGTGCCAGCAGTCCCTTACAGGCAGATACGCAGTATTTT. This sequence encodes CASSPLQADTQYF.

The chain couples TRBV19 to TRBJ2-1, with TRBD2 as a possible D gene (6 bases). The CDR3 is 14 residues long. V dropped 5 bases and J dropped 9 bases, with 17 bases sitting between them. Germline V gene data show CDR1 as LNHDA and CDR2 as SQIVND (reference sequence). The CDR3 region is CASSPRTTGGEQFF. The CDR3 region has the DNA TGTGCCAGTAGTCCGCGGACTACCGGGGGTGAGCAGTTCTTC.

The gene calls are TRBV5-1 and TRBJ2-1; 8 positions match TRBD1. The trim removed 4 bases at V and 9 bases at J, leaving 12 bases unmatched. From germline, CDR1 is SGHRS and CDR2 YFSETQ. The CDR3 consists of 15 residues. The CDR3 sequence: CASSLGQGKWGEQFF. CDR3 in DNA: TGCGCCAGCAGCCTAGGACAGGGTAAATGGGGTGAGCAGTTCTTC.

The chain uses TRBV7-9 and TRBJ1-1, with TRBD1 matching 11 bases. Per germline, CDR1 SEHNR and CDR2 FQNEAQ (reference sequence). Trimming at V came to 5 bases and at J to 8 bases, leaving 22 bases not matched to a gene. The CDR3 runs to 19 residues. DNA for the CDR3: TGTGCCAGCAGCAGGACAGGGGGCGGACGCACGGGAGTCTTGGTAGAAGCTTTCTTT. As protein: CASSRTGGGRTGVLVEAFF.

This sequence joins TRBV9 and TRBJ2-1, with D perhaps matching TRBD2 (5 bases). The V gene lost 0 bases and the J gene lost 2 bases, with 9 bases spanning the gap. The CDR3 loop spans 15 amino acids. Germline V gene sequence: CDR1 SGDLS, CDR2 YYNGEE. The CDR3 DNA sequence: TGTGCCAGCAGCGTAGGAGTTAGCGCCTACAATGAGCAGTTCTTC. Amino acids: CASSVGVSAYNEQFF.

This rearrangement joins TRBV24-1 to TRBJ1-5, with TRBD1 identical over 8 bases. CDR3 length: 16 residues. The V and J ends lost 6 bases and 6 bases, in that order; junction bases with no gene match: 12. From germline, CDR1 is KGHDR and CDR2 SFDVKD. CDR3 protein: CATSSSGGANPQPQHF. The DNA of the CDR3 is TGTGCCACCAGTAGTTCAGGGGGCGCGAATCCTCAGCCCCAGCATTTT.

For this clone: This sample includes further DNA sequences coding for the same CDR3. This chain connects TRBV3-1 (or the pseudogene TRBV3-2) to TRBJ1-3; D may be TRBD1 (5 bases). V lost 1 base, J lost 0 bases, and 13 bases lay in between. CDR3 length: 17 amino acids. CDR1 LGHDT and CDR2 YNNKEL come from the germline V gene (reference sequence). CDR3 loop: CASSQGQGAISGNTIYF. DNA of the CDR3: TGTGCCAGCAGCCAAGGTCAAGGGGCTATCTCTGGAAACACCATATATTTT.

The V and J genes are TRBV4-1 and TRBJ2-5; 10 positions agree with TRBD2. This CDR3 region has 19 residues. CDR1 and CDR2 from the germline V gene are MGHRA and YSYEKL. The junction had 14 bases not matched to a gene; V was cut back by 0 bases and J by 4 bases. The CDR3 loop is CASSQDYPTSGLAVETQYF. The CDR3 coding sequence is TGCGCCAGCAGCCAAGACTACCCCACATCCGGACTAGCGGTAGAGACCCAGTACTTC.

CDR3 coding DNA: TGTGCCAGCAGCTTGGACAGGGGGCCCTACGAGCAGTACTTC. Its translation is CASSLDRGPYEQYF. This chain joins TRBV5-4 and TRBJ2-7, with TRBD1 matching over 9 bases. This CDR3 contains 14 residues. Germline CDR1 is SGHNT and CDR2 is YYREEE (reference sequence). V was clipped by 0 bases and J by 2 bases; unmatched bases: 0.

The chain joins TRBV6-2 or TRBV6-3 to TRBJ1-2; a weak D match, TRBD1 (5 bases). V lost 2 bases, J lost 2 bases, and 6 bases lay in between. The CDR3 sequence is 13 residues long. The germline V gene has CDR1 MNHEY and CDR2 SVGEGT. The CDR3 coding sequence is TGTGCCAGCAGTTACGGGGGGAACTATGGCTACACCTTC. Its translation: CASSYGGNYGYTF.

This clone has just a few counts. The chain uses TRBV18 and TRBJ1-2, with D unresolved. This CDR3 has 13 residues. Between the trimmed V and J ends, which lost 6 bases and 5 bases, there was a span of 13 bases. Germline V CDR1 and CDR2: KGHSH, LQKENI. The DNA of the CDR3 is TGTGCCAGCTCGCCGGGGTCTACGTATGGCTACACCTTC. This codes for CASSPGSTYGYTF.

This clone has just one count. V usage is TRBV18 and J usage is TRBJ1-1; D perhaps matches TRBD1 (6 bases). Germline-derived CDR1 and CDR2 are KGHSH and LQKENI. V dropped 4 bases and J dropped 8 bases, with 14 bases sitting between them. This CDR3 has 13 residues. In DNA, the CDR3 is TGTGCCAGCTCACTACAAGCCGGGACAGAAGCTTTCTTT. This encodes CASSLQAGTEAFF.

The rearrangement uses TRBV11-2 and TRBJ2-2; 10 nucleotides align to TRBD2. With V trimmed by 4 bases and J by 0 bases, 5 bases remained unmatched. The CDR3 spans 17 residues. The germline V gene has CDR1 SGHAT and CDR2 FQNNGV. Written as DNA, the CDR3 is TGTGCCAGCAGCTCGACTAGCGGGCCGACGAACACCGGGGAGCTGTTTTTT. This gives the protein CASSSTSGPTNTGELFF.

V usage is TRBV27 and J usage is TRBJ1-1; D not certain. Trimming left V 3 bases short and J 0 bases short, with 11 bases between. CDR1 and CDR2 (germline): MNHEY, SMNVEV (reference sequence). The length of the CDR3 is 15 residues. The CDR3 coding sequence is TGTGCCAGCAGTTTGGACTACCGGTTGAACACTGAAGCTTTCTTT. It yields the protein CASSLDYRLNTEAFF.

The chain has TRBV19 and TRBJ2-1; D possibly corresponds to TRBD1 (6 bases). Trimming removed 3 bases from V and 8 bases from J, with 23 bases in between. Germline CDR1 and CDR2: LNHDA and SQIVND (reference sequence). The CDR3 is 17 amino acids. The DNA for the CDR3 is TGTGCCAGTAGTATCGGACAGCCGGGAAGAAGGGGCGATGAGCAGTTCTTC. Translation: CASSIGQPGRRGDEQFF.

V usage is TRBV25-1 and J usage is TRBJ1-4; D is uncertain. In germline, CDR1 is MGHDK, CDR2 SYGVNS. The CDR3 runs 15 residues. V shed 5 bases and J shed 0 bases, with 10 bases lying between them. The CDR3 sequence is CASSPGMSTNEKLFF. The CDR3 nucleotides are TGTGCCAGCAGTCCCGGGATGTCAACTAATGAAAAACTGTTTTTT.

CDR3 amino acids: CASSLGAGLANYEQYF. The CDR3, as DNA: TGCGCCAGCAGCTTAGGTGCCGGGTTAGCCAACTACGAGCAGTACTTC. The rearrangement links TRBV5-1 to TRBJ2-7; no clear D gene. Germline values: CDR1 SGHRS, CDR2 YFSETQ. V was shortened by 2 bases and J by 3 bases, with 18 bases between the two germline ends. The CDR3 is 16 amino acids.

V and J are TRBV30 and TRBJ2-1; D gene uncertain. Trimming took off 0 bases at V and 4 bases at J, with 7 bases between the two ends. The CDR3 spans 13 residues. Germline CDR1 and CDR2: GTSNPN and SVGIG (reference sequence). This CDR3 reads CAWSVRLYNEQFF. The CDR3 coding sequence is TGTGCCTGGAGTGTGAGGCTATACAATGAGCAGTTCTTC.

This rearrangement joins TRBV7-8 to TRBJ2-2; TRBD2 matches 7 bases. Germline V gene sequence: CDR1 SGHVS, CDR2 FQNEAQ. The CDR3 loop spans 18 amino acids. After removal of 0 bases from V and 2 bases from J, the junction contained 9 bases not matched to a gene. The CDR3 loop reads CASSLAHRTRTNTGELFF. CDR3 coding DNA: TGTGCCAGCAGCTTAGCGCATAGGACTAGAACTAACACCGGGGAGCTGTTTTTT.

V is TRBV28 and J is TRBJ1-5; 9 positions agree with TRBD1. The CDR3 length is 16 residues. The germline V gene encodes CDR1 MDHEN and CDR2 SYDVKM. V lost 3 bases and J lost 6; bases outside the gene matches: 9. CDR3 in amino acids: CASSLSGTGSGQPQHF. The DNA for the CDR3 is TGTGCCAGCAGTTTGTCCGGGACAGGGAGCGGTCAGCCCCAGCATTTT.

The V gene is TRBV7-2, the J gene TRBJ1-3, with D tentatively TRBD1 (6 bases). This CDR3 is built from 15 residues. V lost 5 bases and J lost 4, with 15 bases in between. Germline V gene data show CDR1 as SGHTA and CDR2 as FQGNSA. The CDR3 DNA is TGTGCCAGCAGCCAGGGGCCGTCATCCGGAAACACCATATATTTT. Protein product: CASSQGPSSGNTIYF.

J is TRBJ2-2 and V is TRBV5-1; 7 positions agree with TRBD1. The CDR3 sequence is 15 residues long. In germline, CDR1 is SGHRS, CDR2 YFSETQ. V lost 4 bases to trimming and J lost 1 base; unmatched junction nucleotides: 4. The CDR3 reads CASSAGQENTGELFF. The CDR3 DNA sequence: TGCGCCAGCAGCGCAGGACAGGAGAACACCGGGGAGCTGTTTTTT.

In its sample, this clone was seen once. V and J are TRBV7-2 and TRBJ1-5, with unresolved D. The CDR3 spans 15 residues. Germline assignment: CDR1 SGHTA and CDR2 FQGNSA. Trimming removed 5 bases at V and 0 bases at J, with 11 bases between. This CDR3 is CASSPQADSNQPQHF. Here the CDR3 DNA reads TGTGCCAGCAGCCCCCAGGCCGATAGCAATCAGCCCCAGCATTTT.

The V and J genes are TRBV27 and TRBJ2-2; 7 bases are shared with TRBD1. V was clipped by 4 bases and J by 2 bases; unmatched bases: 10. This CDR3 has 17 amino acids. Per germline, CDR1 MNHEY and CDR2 SMNVEV (reference sequence). CDR3 region: CASSSAPGQRNTGELFF. DNA for the CDR3: TGTGCCAGCAGTTCCGCCCCGGGACAGAGAAACACCGGGGAGCTGTTTTTT.

This clone was counted a single time. The chain carries TRBV7-9 and TRBJ2-2; TRBD2 agrees at 7 bases. Germline loops: CDR1 SEHNR, CDR2 FQNEAQ (reference sequence). V was pared by 5 bases and J by 4 bases, with 10 bases of the junction left unmatched. This CDR3 comprises 16 residues. In nucleotides, the CDR3 is TGTGCCAGCAGCCCTCAGCGGGATAGCAGCACCGGGGAGCTGTTTTTT. Amino acid sequence: CASSPQRDSSTGELFF.

V gene TRBV11-2 combines with J gene TRBJ2-3; 7 bases are a match to TRBD2. Germline CDR1 and CDR2: SGHAT and FQNNGV. The CDR3 loop spans 15 amino acids. The junction had 12 bases not matched to a gene; V was cut back by 4 bases and J by 8 bases. CDR3 DNA sequence: TGTGCCAGCAGCTCCCTCGGACTAGGATTAGGTACGCAGTATTTT. Translation: CASSSLGLGLGTQYF.

The rearrangement joins TRBV5-1 to TRBJ2-1; maybe TRBD2 (5 bases). CDR3 size: 15 residues. The V gene lost 0 bases and the J gene lost 8 bases, with 15 bases spanning the gap. Germline lookup yields CDR1 SGHRS and CDR2 YFSETQ. Here the CDR3 DNA reads TGCGCCAGCAGCTTGGCCATCGGAGAGGGCTATGAGCAGTTCTTC. It specifies CASSLAIGEGYEQFF.